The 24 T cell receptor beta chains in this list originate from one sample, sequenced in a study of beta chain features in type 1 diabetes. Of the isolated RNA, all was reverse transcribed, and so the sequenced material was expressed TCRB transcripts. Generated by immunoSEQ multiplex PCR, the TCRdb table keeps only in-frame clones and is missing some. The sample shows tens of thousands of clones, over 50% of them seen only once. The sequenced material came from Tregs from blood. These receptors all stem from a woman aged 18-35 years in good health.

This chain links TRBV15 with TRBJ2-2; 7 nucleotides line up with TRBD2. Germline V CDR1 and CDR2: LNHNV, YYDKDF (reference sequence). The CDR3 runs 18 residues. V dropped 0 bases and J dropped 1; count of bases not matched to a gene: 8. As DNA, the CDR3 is TGTGCCACCAGCAGAGATAGTGTGGCTAGCGGGAACACCGGGGAGCTGTTTTTT. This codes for CATSRDSVASGNTGELFF.

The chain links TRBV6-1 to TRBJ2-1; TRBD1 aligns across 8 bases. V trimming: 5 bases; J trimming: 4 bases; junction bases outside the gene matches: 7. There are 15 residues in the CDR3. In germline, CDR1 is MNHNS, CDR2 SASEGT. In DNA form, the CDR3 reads TGTGCCAGCAGTATTCGGACAGGGACATACAATGAGCAGTTCTTC. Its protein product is CASSIRTGTYNEQFF.

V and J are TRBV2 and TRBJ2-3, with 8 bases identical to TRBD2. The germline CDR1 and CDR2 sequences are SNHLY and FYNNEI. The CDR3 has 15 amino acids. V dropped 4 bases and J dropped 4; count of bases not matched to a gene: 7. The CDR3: CASSVGTRVADTQYF. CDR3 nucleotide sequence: TGTGCCAGCAGTGTGGGGACTAGGGTGGCAGATACGCAGTATTTT.

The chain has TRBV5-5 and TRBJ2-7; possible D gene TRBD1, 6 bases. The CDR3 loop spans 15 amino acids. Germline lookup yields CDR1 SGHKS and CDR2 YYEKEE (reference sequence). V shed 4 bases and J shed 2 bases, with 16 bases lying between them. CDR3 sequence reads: CASSAGQQGPYEQYF. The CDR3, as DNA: TGTGCCAGCAGCGCAGGACAGCAGGGGCCCTACGAGCAGTACTTC.

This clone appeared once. The CDR3, as DNA: TGTGCCAGCAGTGGACATTTAAGCACAGATACGCAGTATTTT. It is translated as CASSGHLSTDTQYF. The gene calls are TRBV2 and TRBJ2-3; D is unclear. The germline V gene has CDR1 SNHLY and CDR2 FYNNEI. The CDR3 is made up of 14 amino acids. The V gene lost 4 bases and the J gene lost 0 bases, with 8 bases spanning the gap. Variable domain in full (rest from reference TRBV2 and TRBJ2-3): EPEVTQTPSHQVTQMGQEVILRCVPISNHLYFYWYRQILGQKVEFLVSFYNNEISEKSEIFDDQFSVERPDGSNFTLKIRSTKLEDSAMYFCASSGHLSTDTQYFGPGTRLTVL.

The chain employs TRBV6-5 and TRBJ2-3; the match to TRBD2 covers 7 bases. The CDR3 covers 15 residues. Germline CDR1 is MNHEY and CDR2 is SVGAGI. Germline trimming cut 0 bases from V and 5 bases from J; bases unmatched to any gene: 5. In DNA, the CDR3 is TGTGCCAGCAGTTACTCAATACTAGCGAGAGATACGCAGTATTTT. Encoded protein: CASSYSILARDTQYF.

CDR3 sequence reads: CASSQPGLAGPSYNEQFF. As DNA, the CDR3 is TGCGCCAGCAGCCAACCGGGACTAGCGGGCCCCTCCTACAATGAGCAGTTCTTC. This chain joins TRBV5-1 and TRBJ2-1; 12 positions agree with TRBD2. Germline V gene data show CDR1 as SGHRS and CDR2 as YFSETQ. J was trimmed by 0 bases and V by 4 bases; bases with no gene match: 8. CDR3 length: 18 residues.

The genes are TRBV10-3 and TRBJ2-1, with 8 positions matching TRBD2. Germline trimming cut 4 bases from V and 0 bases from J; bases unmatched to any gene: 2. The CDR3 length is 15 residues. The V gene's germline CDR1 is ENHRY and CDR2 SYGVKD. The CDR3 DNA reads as TGTGCCATCAGTGCCGCGGGGGGCTCCTACAATGAGCAGTTCTTC. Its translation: CAISAAGGSYNEQFF.

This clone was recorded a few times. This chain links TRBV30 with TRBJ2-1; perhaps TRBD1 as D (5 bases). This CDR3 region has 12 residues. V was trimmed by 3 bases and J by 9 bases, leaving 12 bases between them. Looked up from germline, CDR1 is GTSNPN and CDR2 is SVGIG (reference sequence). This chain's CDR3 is CAWRPPQGEQFF. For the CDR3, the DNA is TGTGCCTGGAGGCCACCCCAGGGTGAGCAGTTCTTC.

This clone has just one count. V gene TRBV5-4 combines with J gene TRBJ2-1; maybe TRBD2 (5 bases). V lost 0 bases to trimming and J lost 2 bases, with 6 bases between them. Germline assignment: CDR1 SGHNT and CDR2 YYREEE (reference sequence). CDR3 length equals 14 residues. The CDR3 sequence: CASSLGGPYNEQFF. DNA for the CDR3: TGTGCCAGCAGCTTGGGAGGGCCCTACAATGAGCAGTTCTTC.

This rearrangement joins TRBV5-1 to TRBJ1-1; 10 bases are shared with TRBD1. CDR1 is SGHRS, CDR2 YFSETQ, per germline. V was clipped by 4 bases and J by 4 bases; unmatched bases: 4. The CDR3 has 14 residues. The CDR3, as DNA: TGCGCCAGCAGCAGGAGGGACAGGGGCACTGAAGCTTTCTTT. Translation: CASSRRDRGTEAFF.

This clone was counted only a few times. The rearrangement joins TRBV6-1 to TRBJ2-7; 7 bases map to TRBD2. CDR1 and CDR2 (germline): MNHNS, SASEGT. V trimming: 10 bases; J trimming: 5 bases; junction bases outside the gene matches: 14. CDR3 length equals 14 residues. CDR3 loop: CATNFGLVNNEQYF. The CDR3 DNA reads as TGTGCCACCAATTTCGGACTAGTCAACAACGAGCAGTACTTC.

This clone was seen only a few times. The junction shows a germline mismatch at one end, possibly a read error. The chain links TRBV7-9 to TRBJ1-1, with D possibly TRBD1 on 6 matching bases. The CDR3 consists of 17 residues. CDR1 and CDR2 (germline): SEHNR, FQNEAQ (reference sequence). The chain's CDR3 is CASSQEGFLEGGSEAFF. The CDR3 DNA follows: TGCGCCAGCAGCCAAGAAGGATTTCTCGAAGGGGGAAGTGAAGCTTTCTTT.

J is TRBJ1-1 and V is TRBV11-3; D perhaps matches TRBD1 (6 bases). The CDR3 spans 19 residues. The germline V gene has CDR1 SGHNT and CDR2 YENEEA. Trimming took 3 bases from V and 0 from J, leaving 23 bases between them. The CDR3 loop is CASSFHRVRAYLMNTEAFF. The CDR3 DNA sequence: TGTGCCAGCAGCTTTCACAGGGTTCGGGCCTACCTAATGAACACTGAAGCTTTCTTT.

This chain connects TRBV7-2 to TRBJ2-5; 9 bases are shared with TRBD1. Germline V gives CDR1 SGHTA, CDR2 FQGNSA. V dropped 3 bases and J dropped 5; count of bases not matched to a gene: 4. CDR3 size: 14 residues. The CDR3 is CASSFTTGGETQYF. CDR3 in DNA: TGTGCCAGCAGCTTTACCACAGGGGGCGAGACCCAGTACTTC. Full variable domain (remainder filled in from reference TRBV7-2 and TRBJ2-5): GAGVSQSPSNKVTEKGKDVELRCDPISGHTALYWYRQSLGQGLEFLIYFQGNSAPDKSGLPSDRFSAERTGGSVSTLTIQRTQQEDSAVYLCASSFTTGGETQYFGPGTRLLVL.

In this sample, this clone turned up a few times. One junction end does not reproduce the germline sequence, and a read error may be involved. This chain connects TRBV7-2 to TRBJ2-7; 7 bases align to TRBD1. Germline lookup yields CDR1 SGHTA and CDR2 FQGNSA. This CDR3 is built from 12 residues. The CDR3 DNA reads TGTGCCAGCAGCCAGGGGGTGGGGGCTAGGATCTTC. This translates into CASSQGVGARIF. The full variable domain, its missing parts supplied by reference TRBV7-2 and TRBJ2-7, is GAGVSQSPSNKVTEKGKDVELRCDPISGHTALYWYRQSLGQGLEFLIYFQGNSAPDKSGLPSDRFSAERTGGSVSTLTIQRTQQEDSAVYLCASSQGVGARIFGPGTRLTVT.

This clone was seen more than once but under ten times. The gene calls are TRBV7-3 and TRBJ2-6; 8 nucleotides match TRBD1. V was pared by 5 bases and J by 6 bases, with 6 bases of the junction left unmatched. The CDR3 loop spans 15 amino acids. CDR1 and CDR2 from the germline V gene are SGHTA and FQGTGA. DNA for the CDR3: TGTGCCAGCAGCCCCCAGGGGGCTGCGGCCAACGTCCTGACTTTC. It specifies CASSPQGAAANVLTF. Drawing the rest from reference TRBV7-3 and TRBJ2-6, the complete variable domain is GAGVSQTPSNKVTEKGKYVELRCDPISGHTALYWYRQSLGQGPEFLIYFQGTGAADDSGLPNDRFFAVRPEGSVSTLKIQRTERGDSAVYLCASSPQGAAANVLTFGAGSRLTVL.

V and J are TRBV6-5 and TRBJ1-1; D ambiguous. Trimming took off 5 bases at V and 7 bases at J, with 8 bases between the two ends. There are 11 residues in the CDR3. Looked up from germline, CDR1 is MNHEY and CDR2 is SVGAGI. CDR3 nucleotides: TGTGCCAGCAGTGACCTAGGTGAAGCTTTCTTT. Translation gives CASSDLGEAFF.

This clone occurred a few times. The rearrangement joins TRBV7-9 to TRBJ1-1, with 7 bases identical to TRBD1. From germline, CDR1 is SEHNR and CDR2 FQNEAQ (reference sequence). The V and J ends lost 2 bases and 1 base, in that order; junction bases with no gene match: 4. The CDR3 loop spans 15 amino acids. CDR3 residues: CASSLSGTANTEAFF. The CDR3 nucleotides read TGTGCCAGCAGCTTATCCGGGACAGCGAACACTGAAGCTTTCTTT. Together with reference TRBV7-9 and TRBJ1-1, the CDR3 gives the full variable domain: DTGVSQNPRHKITKRGQNVTFRCDPISEHNRLYWYRQTLGQGPEFLTYFQNEAQLEKSRLLSDRFSAERPKGSFSTLEIQRTEQGDSAMYLCASSLSGTANTEAFFGQGTRLTVV.

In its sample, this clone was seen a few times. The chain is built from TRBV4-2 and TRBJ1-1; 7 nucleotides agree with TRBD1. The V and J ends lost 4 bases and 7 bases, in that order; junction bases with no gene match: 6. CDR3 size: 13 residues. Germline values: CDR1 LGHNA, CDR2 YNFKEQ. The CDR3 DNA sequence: TGTGCCAGCAGCCTCGACAGGGAACGTGAAGCTTTCTTT. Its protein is CASSLDREREAFF.

The CDR3 region has the DNA TGCAGCGGAGGGACTTTAAACATTCAGTACTTC. Its protein product is CSGGTLNIQYF. The chain combines TRBV29-1 with TRBJ2-4, with D possibly being TRBD2 (6 bases). The V gene's germline CDR1 is SQVTM and CDR2 ANQGSEA. V lost 7 bases to trimming and J lost 6 bases, with 10 bases between them. This CDR3 contains 11 residues.

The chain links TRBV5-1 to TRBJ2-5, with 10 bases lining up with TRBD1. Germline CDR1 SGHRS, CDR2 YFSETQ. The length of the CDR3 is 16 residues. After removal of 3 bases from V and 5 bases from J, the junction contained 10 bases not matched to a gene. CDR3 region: CASSSVEGQGPETQYF. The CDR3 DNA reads TGCGCCAGCAGCTCCGTAGAGGGACAGGGGCCGGAGACCCAGTACTTC.

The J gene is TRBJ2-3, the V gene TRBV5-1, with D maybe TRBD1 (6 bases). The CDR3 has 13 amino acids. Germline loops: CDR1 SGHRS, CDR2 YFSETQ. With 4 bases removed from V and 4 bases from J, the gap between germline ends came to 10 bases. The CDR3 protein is CASSQGSSDTQYF. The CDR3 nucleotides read TGCGCCAGCAGCCAGGGGTCGTCAGATACGCAGTATTTT. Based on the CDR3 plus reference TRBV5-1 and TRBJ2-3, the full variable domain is KAGVTQTPRYLIKTRGQQVTLSCSPISGHRSVSWYQQTPGQGLQFLFEYFSETQRNKGNFPGRFSGRQFSNSRSEMNVSTLELGDSALYLCASSQGSSDTQYFGPGTRLTVL.

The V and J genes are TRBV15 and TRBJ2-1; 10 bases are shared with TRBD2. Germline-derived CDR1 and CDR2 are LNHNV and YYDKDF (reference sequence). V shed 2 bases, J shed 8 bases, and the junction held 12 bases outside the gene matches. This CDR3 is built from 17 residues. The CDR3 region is CATSRSQVASGRDEQFF. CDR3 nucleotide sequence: TGTGCCACCAGCAGATCCCAGGTGGCTAGCGGGAGAGATGAGCAGTTCTTC.